This T cell receptor (beta chain) was sequenced during a study of graft-versus-host responses after intestinal transplantation. The CDR3 covers 13 residues. Germline CDR1 SGHNT, CDR2 YYREEE (reference sequence). V lost 0 bases to trimming and J lost 5 bases, with 8 bases between them. Study results and caveats: Early post-transplant HvG declines were associated with peak circulating GvH clone levels.

The time point was: postoperative day 105 after intestinal transplantation (dayNNNN = postoperative day). Graft-derived tissue was subjected to processing to liberate intraepithelial and lamina propria lymphocytes. TCRdb keeps only in-frame clones here, not all; method: immunoSEQ multiplex PCR. The table includes roughly 3,500 clones, 75% detected once. Worth noting for this clone: Its antigen is as yet unknown.

This chain joins TRBV5-4 and TRBJ1-2; D uncertain. This specimen consisted of ileum tissue, obtained 105 days after intestinal transplantation. The sequence was collected from a human patient who received an intestinal transplant, so some T cells may come from the graft donor. Written as DNA, the CDR3 is TGTGCCAGCAGCTTGGAGGTCGATTATGGCTACACCTTC. This codes for CASSLEVDYGYTF.